Given below is one T cell receptor (beta chain) in context. These data come from a study of PD-L1 blockade in urothelial cancer. This table comes from immunoSEQ multiplex PCR, and its TCRdb copy is limited to in-frame clones, with some not included. The table includes approximately 88,000 clones, roughly 89% detected once. Time point of the sample: pretreatment peripheral blood. Patients had locally advanced or metastatic urothelial carcinoma. Every patient provided from 1 to 8 samples, collected pretreatment and on-treatment. V lost 6 bases and J lost 0; bases outside the gene matches: 3. Per germline, CDR1 MDHEN and CDR2 SYDVKM. This CDR3 has 14 amino acids.

Here the sequenced sample was PBMCs, taken around atezolizumab (anti-PD-L1) treatment. This receptor was identified in a man between 60 and 70 years old with urothelial cancer. V gene TRBV28 combines with J gene TRBJ1-1; TRBD1 matches at 8 bases. CDR3 sequence: CASRQGALNTEAFF. In DNA, the CDR3 is TGTGCCAGCAGGCAGGGGGCCCTGAACACTGAAGCTTTCTTT.